This T cell receptor beta chain originates from a study of T cells in narcolepsy. Whole-study findings and limits: No autoreactive T cell clone sequences appeared in some memory CD4+ repertoires.

Germline V gene lookup returns CDR1 WNHNN and CDR2 SYGVQD (reference sequence). This CDR3 spans 15 amino acids. Trimming took 3 bases from V and 8 from J, leaving 17 bases between them. Comments on this clone: Its target is not known.

This table comes from immunoSEQ multiplex PCR, and its TCRdb copy is limited to in-frame clones, with some not included. The sample includes fewer than 35,000 clones, around four fifths of them seen just once. The rearrangement uses TRBV10-1 and TRBJ2-1; D is uncertain. Sequenced sample: CD45RA- memory CD4+ T cells from PBMCs. This TCR derives from a human donor with narcolepsy. CDR3 DNA sequence: TGCGCCAGCAGTGATTCGTACTGGGGTAACGATGAGCAGTTCTTC. It yields the protein CASSDSYWGNDEQFF.